These 27 T cell receptor beta chains were all obtained from the same sample, sequenced in a study of T cell repertoires in ileal Crohn's disease. Sequencing used immunoSEQ multiplex PCR; TCRdb keeps in-frame clones, though not all of them. This table holds roughly 13,000 clones, around 82% found once. The source material was ileal tissue. These receptors were taken from an adult with Crohn's disease.

This clone was detected a few times. V and J are TRBV30 and TRBJ2-3; TRBD1 matches 10 bases. This CDR3 comprises 15 residues. The ends lost 3 bases at V and 0 bases at J; junction bases unmatched: 3. Looked up from germline, CDR1 is GTSNPN and CDR2 is SVGIG (reference sequence). The DNA for the CDR3 is TGTGCCTGGAGCCGACAGGGGGCTAGCACAGATACGCAGTATTTT. It translates to CAWSRQGASTDTQYF.

V gene TRBV7-2 combines with J gene TRBJ1-1; TRBD1 matches 7 bases. V dropped 5 bases and J dropped 4; count of bases not matched to a gene: 7. This CDR3 spans 14 amino acids. Germline CDR1 is SGHTA and CDR2 is FQGNSA. CDR3: CASSQTGRLTEAFF. CDR3 nucleotides: TGTGCCAGCAGCCAGACAGGGCGGCTCACTGAAGCTTTCTTT.

This chain uses TRBV30 with TRBJ2-1; TRBD1 matches at 10 bases. The CDR3 length is 15 residues. V gave up 2 bases and J gave up 4 bases; unmatched junction bases: 5. Germline V CDR1 and CDR2: GTSNPN, SVGIG (reference sequence). The CDR3 region is CAWSFRQGAYNEQFF. DNA for the CDR3: TGTGCCTGGAGTTTCCGACAGGGGGCTTACAATGAGCAGTTCTTC.

The chain combines TRBV4-1 with TRBJ2-5; 7 nucleotides agree with TRBD1. This CDR3 comprises 13 residues. Germline trimming cut 4 bases from V and 4 bases from J; bases unmatched to any gene: 3. CDR1 is MGHRA, CDR2 YSYEKL, per germline. The CDR3 sequence is CASSLPGGETQYF. In nucleotides, the CDR3 is TGCGCCAGCAGCCTCCCAGGGGGAGAGACCCAGTACTTC.

This clone has only one observation. The chain combines TRBV12-5 with TRBJ1-2, with D unresolved. Germline CDR1 and CDR2: LGHNT and FRNRAP. The CDR3 runs 10 residues. The V and J ends lost 6 bases and 7 bases respectively, with 6 bases between them. CDR3 DNA: TGTGCTAGTGGCCTCAGTGGCTACACCTTC. The encoded protein is CASGLSGYTF.

The chain recombines TRBV30 with TRBJ1-2; a possible D gene is TRBD1 (5 bases). Germline V gene lookup returns CDR1 GTSNPN and CDR2 SVGIG (reference sequence). CDR3 size: 14 residues. The germline V and J ends were trimmed by 2 bases and 6 bases, with 16 bases remaining between them. CDR3 region: CAWSRAGSGHGYTF. CDR3 nucleotide sequence: TGTGCCTGGAGTAGGGCAGGGTCCGGACATGGCTACACCTTC.

V is TRBV19 and J is TRBJ2-2; perhaps TRBD2 as D (6 bases). CDR3 length equals 15 residues. Per germline, CDR1 LNHDA and CDR2 SQIVND (reference sequence). V was clipped by 9 bases and J by 0 bases, with 14 bases between them. In DNA form, the CDR3 reads TGTGCCAGCAGGACCGGGGGTACGAACACCGGGGAGCTGTTTTTT. Its translation is CASRTGGTNTGELFF.

The rearrangement uses TRBV9 and TRBJ1-2, with TRBD1 matching over 9 bases. Germline values: CDR1 SGDLS, CDR2 YYNGEE. This CDR3 spans 12 amino acids. V lost 7 bases and J lost 4; bases outside the gene matches: 2. The CDR3 reads CASGDRAYGYTF. CDR3 nucleotides: TGTGCCAGCGGGGACAGGGCCTATGGCTACACCTTC.

The chain has TRBV7-2 and TRBJ2-5, with TRBD2 matching 8 bases. The CDR3 runs to 15 residues. J was trimmed by 0 bases and V by 3 bases; bases with no gene match: 3. The germline gives CDR1 SGHTA, CDR2 FQGNSA. CDR3 residues: CASSFGGADQETQYF. The CDR3 DNA sequence: TGTGCCAGCAGCTTCGGGGGGGCGGACCAAGAGACCCAGTACTTC.

The V and J genes are TRBV6-5 and TRBJ1-1; D gene ambiguous. The CDR3 has 13 residues. V was shortened by 6 bases and J by 5 bases, with 13 bases between the two germline ends. Germline CDR1 and CDR2: MNHEY and SVGAGI. Written as DNA, the CDR3 is TGTGCCAGCAGGCGCCAGGTTTCTACTGAAGCTTTCTTT. Its translation is CASRRQVSTEAFF.

A remark on this clone: Other DNA sequences within the sample encode an identical CDR3. J is TRBJ2-7 and V is TRBV27; 7 bases map to TRBD2. Germline assignment: CDR1 MNHEY and CDR2 SMNVEV (reference sequence). The CDR3 length is 14 residues. V lost 6 bases to trimming and J lost 6 bases; unmatched junction nucleotides: 11. Written as DNA, the CDR3 is TGTGCCAGCAGATTAATGGGAGGGCGAATCGAGCAGTACTTC. Its translation: CASRLMGGRIEQYF.

The rearrangement links TRBV12-1 to TRBJ1-5; TRBD1 reflects the table's D call only, with no check against the DNA. TRBV12-1 is recorded as a pseudogene. This CDR3 contains 16 residues. CDR3 protein: CASSFSVGRPNQPQHF. DNA of the CDR3: TGTGCCAGCAGCTTTTCCGTAGGCAGGCCCAATCAGCCCCAGCATTTT.

The V call is TRBV9, the J call TRBJ1-2, with 8 nucleotides matching TRBD1. The germline gives CDR1 SGDLS, CDR2 YYNGEE. The trim removed 4 bases at V and 8 bases at J, leaving 10 bases unmatched. CDR3 length: 14 residues. This chain's CDR3 is CASSTRDRLNGYTF. The CDR3 DNA follows: TGTGCCAGCAGCACCCGGGACAGGTTAAACGGCTACACCTTC.

This clone was observed once. The chain has TRBV6-5 and TRBJ2-7; D is unresolved. From germline, CDR1 is MNHEY and CDR2 SVGAGI. The CDR3 covers 13 residues. V lost 10 bases to trimming and J lost 0 bases, with 13 bases between them. The CDR3 sequence is CATYRPSSYEQYF. CDR3 bases: TGTGCCACCTATAGGCCTAGCTCCTACGAGCAGTACTTC.

The chain links TRBV9 to TRBJ2-1; a possible D gene is TRBD1 (5 bases). CDR1 is SGDLS, CDR2 YYNGEE, per germline. Trimming left V 6 bases short and J 8 bases short, with 15 bases between. The CDR3 runs to 13 residues. CDR3: CASTLGWGDEQFF. As DNA, the CDR3 is TGTGCCAGCACCCTAGGGTGGGGCGATGAGCAGTTCTTC.

The V call is TRBV19, the J call TRBJ2-3; the match to TRBD2 covers 16 bases. This CDR3 is 19 amino acids long. Trimming took 3 bases from V and 4 from J; bases not matched to a gene: 10. Germline lookup yields CDR1 LNHDA and CDR2 SQIVND (reference sequence). The CDR3 DNA sequence: TGTGCCAGTAGTATGGGACTAGCGGGGGGGCGGTTCATTCCAGATACGCAGTATTTT. Protein sequence: CASSMGLAGGRFIPDTQYF.

This clone was recorded a few times. J is TRBJ2-3 and V is TRBV2, with TRBD2 matching over 8 bases. Germline V CDR1 and CDR2: SNHLY, FYNNEI. This CDR3 is 14 amino acids long. The junction had 6 bases not matched to a gene; V was cut back by 6 bases and J by 4 bases. The CDR3 loop is CASRARGGADTQYF. As DNA, the CDR3 is TGTGCCAGCAGAGCCCGGGGGGGCGCAGATACGCAGTATTTT.

This chain links TRBV5-1 with TRBJ2-5; TRBD2 agrees at 16 bases. The CDR3 contains 16 residues. Germline CDR1 reads SGHRS; CDR2 reads YFSETQ. V lost 3 bases, J lost 2 bases, and 1 base stayed unmatched. For the CDR3, the DNA is TGCGCCAGCAGCTGGGGACTAGCGGGGGGGCAAGAGACCCAGTACTTC. It is translated as CASSWGLAGGQETQYF.

V is TRBV11-2 and J is TRBJ1-1; D may be TRBD1 (5 bases). The CDR3 is 13 residues long. Germline loops: CDR1 SGHAT, CDR2 FQNNGV. The V gene lost 5 bases and the J gene lost 0 bases, with 7 bases spanning the gap. The CDR3 spells CASSQGLNTEAFF. Here the CDR3 DNA reads TGTGCCAGCAGCCAGGGTTTGAACACTGAAGCTTTCTTT.

The V call is TRBV2, the J call TRBJ2-7; TRBD2 is a possible D gene (6 bases). V was shortened by 6 bases and J by 0 bases, with 15 bases between the two germline ends. This CDR3 region has 15 residues. The V gene's germline CDR1 is SNHLY and CDR2 FYNNEI. CDR3 bases: TGTGCCAGCAGATCTCAGGGCGGGGACTCCTACGAGCAGTACTTC. Encoded protein: CASRSQGGDSYEQYF. Full variable domain (remainder filled in from reference TRBV2 and TRBJ2-7): EPEVTQTPSHQVTQMGQEVILRCVPISNHLYFYWYRQILGQKVEFLVSFYNNEISEKSEIFDDQFSVERPDGSNFTLKIRSTKLEDSAMYFCASRSQGGDSYEQYFGPGTRLTVT.

The table lists this clone with a count of one. V gene TRBV6-1 combines with J gene TRBJ2-1, with D maybe TRBD1 (6 bases). This CDR3 contains 15 residues. The ends were cut back, 7 bases at V and 7 bases at J, with 20 bases in the middle. Per germline, CDR1 MNHNS and CDR2 SASEGT. The CDR3 spells CASINGAARGNEQFF. DNA for the CDR3: TGTGCCAGCATCAACGGCGCCGCGAGGGGGAATGAGCAGTTCTTC.

The chain employs TRBV6-1 and TRBJ1-1, with D unclear. Trimming pared 4 bases from V and 5 bases from J, leaving 5 bases between. Germline V gene data show CDR1 as MNHNS and CDR2 as SASEGT. The CDR3 sequence is 11 residues long. Here the CDR3 reads CASSGGTEAFF. DNA of the CDR3: TGTGCCAGCAGTGGCGGAACTGAAGCTTTCTTT.

The chain carries TRBV19 and TRBJ1-5; D is ambiguous. Germline assignment: CDR1 LNHDA and CDR2 SQIVND (reference sequence). The CDR3 is 14 amino acids. The V end lost 7 bases, the J end lost 3 bases, and 13 bases lay between the germline ends. The CDR3 region is CASMAREINQPQHF. The CDR3 DNA reads as TGTGCCAGTATGGCTAGGGAGATCAATCAGCCCCAGCATTTT.

This sequence joins TRBV2 and TRBJ2-7; D is perhaps TRBD2 (5 bases). The V gene's germline CDR1 is SNHLY and CDR2 FYNNEI. V dropped 2 bases and J dropped 1 base, with 9 bases sitting between them. CDR3 size: 14 residues. This chain's CDR3 is CASSERTGSYEQYF. The CDR3 DNA sequence: TGTGCCAGCAGTGAAAGGACGGGATCCTACGAGCAGTACTTC.

The table lists this clone with a few counts. The chain is built from TRBV6-6 and TRBJ2-1; D is ambiguous. CDR1 is MNHNY and CDR2 is SVGAGI in the germline V gene (reference sequence). V lost 0 bases, J lost 3 bases, and 12 bases lay in between. The CDR3 is 16 residues long. CDR3 coding DNA: TGTGCCAGCAGTTACTCGAGTCGTCTTCTCTACAATGAGCAGTTCTTC. The encoded protein is CASSYSSRLLYNEQFF.

This chain links TRBV11-1 with TRBJ2-3; TRBD1 is a possible D gene (6 bases). The germline V and J ends were trimmed by 4 bases and 0 bases, with 14 bases remaining between them. Germline values: CDR1 SGHAT, CDR2 FQDESV (reference sequence). The CDR3 length is 16 residues. The CDR3 spells CASSSGHHTSTDTQYF. CDR3 nucleotide sequence: TGTGCCAGCAGCTCGGGACACCATACTAGCACAGATACGCAGTATTTT.

V gene TRBV5-1 combines with J gene TRBJ2-2; 13 nucleotides match TRBD2. The ends lost 0 bases at V and 0 bases at J; junction bases unmatched: 14. Germline assignment: CDR1 SGHRS and CDR2 YFSETQ. The CDR3 sequence is 22 residues long. CDR3 loop: CASSLGTSGRVKDRTNTGELFF. CDR3 nucleotide sequence: TGCGCCAGCAGCTTGGGCACTAGCGGGAGGGTAAAAGACCGAACGAACACCGGGGAGCTGTTTTTT.